This is a list of T cell receptor beta chains from one sample in a study of chemoradiotherapy in HPV16-positive cancers. The table came from immunoSEQ multiplex PCR; TCRdb's copy has only in-frame clones and leaves some out. The table lists about 21,000 clones, around 87% of them singletons, with around 2% in the top ten. The source was blood, collected from a patient who underwent chemoradiotherapy. The receptor set was obtained from a human donor with HPV-associated anogenital cancer. Each CDR3 is given with its conserved first and last residue. A D gene is named only where the DNA matches it firmly. The size of a clone is reported for some rows only, either as once, few or many, or as a class for expanded clones.

J gene,clone size,V gene,D gene,CDR3 DNA,CDR3 protein
TRBJ1-2,-,TRBV9,-,TGTGCCAGCAGCCCATTATCGGTCTGGGTCCGACGCCAAGATAACTATGGCTACACCTTC,CASSPLSVWVRRQDNYGYTF
TRBJ2-7,-,TRBV6-5,TRBD1,TGTGCCAGCAGTTACTCACGGCAGGGGGCCGTATACGAGCAGTACTTC,CASSYSRQGAVYEQYF
TRBJ2-7,-,TRBV10-1,TRBD2,TGCGCCAGCAGTGGGGTACTAGCGGGGCCTCGGGACTGCGAGCAGTACTTC,CASSGVLAGPRDCEQYF
TRBJ1-5,-,TRBV27,TRBD1,TGTGCCAGCAGTGCCAACAGGGACAGTCAGCCCCAGCATTTT,CASSANRDSQPQHF
TRBJ2-7,once,TRBV7-8,-,TGTGCCAGCAGCCCCCTCTCGGGGGTAGACAGCGAGCAGTACTTC,CASSPLSGVDSEQYF
TRBJ2-5,-,TRBV5-6,TRBD2,TGTGCCAGCAGCTTGAAATCGGGAGGTGAGACCCAGTACTTC,CASSLKSGGETQYF
TRBJ2-1,-,TRBV6-5,TRBD1,TGTGCCAGCAGTAGACAGGGTGCGAATGAGCAGTTCTTC,CASSRQGANEQFF
TRBJ2-2,-,TRBV6-5,-,TGTGCCAGCAGCCGGACTACTAACACCGGGGAGCTGTTTTTT,CASSRTTNTGELFF
TRBJ2-3,-,TRBV9,-,TGTGCCAGCAATGCACACGCCCAAACAGATACGCAGTATTTT,CASNAHAQTDTQYF
TRBJ2-3,-,TRBV7-2,TRBD2,TGTGCCAGCAGCGGTCTAGCGGGGATCGCAGATACGCAGTATTTT,CASSGLAGIADTQYF
TRBJ1-5,few,TRBV7-8,-,TGTGCCAGCAGCTTAGCGCGAGGGCAGGTGGCGACCCAGCATTTT,CASSLARGQVATQHF
TRBJ1-2,-,TRBV6-5,TRBD1,TGTGCCAGCAGCCCAGGGGGTCAGAACTATGGCTACACCTTC,CASSPGGQNYGYTF
TRBJ1-2,-,TRBV4-3,-,TGCGCCAGCAGCCAAGATGGTTCCTATGGCTACACCTTC,CASSQDGSYGYTF
TRBJ2-3,-,TRBV27,TRBD2,TGTGCCAGCAGTATCGAGCGGGGTGGCACAGATACGCAGTATTTT,CASSIERGGTDTQYF
TRBJ1-6,-,TRBV6-6,TRBD1,TGTGCCAGCAGACGAGTAGTGGGACAGGATAATTCACCCCTCCACTTT,CASRRVVGQDNSPLHF
TRBJ2-3,-,TRBV7-8,TRBD2,TGTGCCAGCAGCTTAGGGGCGGGAGGGCCCGGAGATACGCAGTATTTT,CASSLGAGGPGDTQYF
TRBJ1-5,-,TRBV5-4,TRBD1,TGTGCCAGCAGCCGTACCGGGACAGGGGGTAATCAGCCCCAGCATTTT,CASSRTGTGGNQPQHF
TRBJ2-7,-,TRBV5-3,TRBD1,TGTGCCAGAAGCCAGGGACAGATGAGAGATCGGGATTACGAGCAGTACTTC,CARSQGQMRDRDYEQYF
TRBJ1-2,-,TRBV28,-,TGTGCCAGCAGCCCCCCGGGTCGGGTGGGAGGCTACACCTTC,CASSPPGRVGGYTF
TRBJ1-1,-,TRBV4-1,TRBD1,TGCGCCAGCAGCCAGGAAGACAGGGTGAACACTGAAGCTTTCTTT,CASSQEDRVNTEAFF
TRBJ1-1,-,TRBV14,-,TGTGCCAGCAGCCGAGAACTCTACACTGAAGCTTTCTTT,CASSRELYTEAFF
TRBJ1-3,-,TRBV27,-,TGTGCCAGCTCACGAGGTGGGAGCTCTGGAAACACCATATATTTT,CASSRGGSSGNTIYF
TRBJ2-3,once,TRBV5-1,-,TGCGCCAGCAGGGAAAGGGAGTATCTTGATACGCAGTATTTT,CASREREYLDTQYF
TRBJ1-2,-,TRBV29-1,-,TGCAGCGCCCGGTTGGCGCTGGATCGATTCTATGGCTACACCTTC,CSARLALDRFYGYTF
TRBJ2-7,-,TRBV11-3,TRBD2,TGTGCCAGCAAGACTAGCGGGAGTATCGAGCAGTACTTC,CASKTSGSIEQYF
TRBJ1-1,-,TRBV29-1,-,TGCAGCGTTGAGGAAGGGGTGAACACTGAAGCTTTCTTT,CSVEEGVNTEAFF
TRBJ2-5,-,TRBV7-9,-,TGTGCCAGCAGCCCGACTAGGACCCCCAAGGCCCAGTACTTC,CASSPTRTPKAQYF